This T cell receptor beta chain appears in the sequencing data of a study of T cell responses to AZD1222 COVID-19 vaccine. The study's findings and limits: Vaccination with two AZD1222 doses was followed by a rise in Spike-specific TCR breadth and depth.

V dropped 2 bases and J dropped 6 bases, with 11 bases sitting between them. Per germline, CDR1 KGHSH and CDR2 LQKENI. This CDR3 has 13 amino acids. A remark on this clone: Its matching antigen is unknown. The same CDR3 can be traced to other DNA sequences in this sample.

The assay was immunoSEQ multiplex PCR, and TCRdb's table has in-frame clones only and misses some. This sample carries some 190,000 clones, approximately 89% of them seen once, and the ten largest clones take over 1.5%. The receptor's source is an adult who received the AZD1222 COVID-19 vaccine. The J gene is TRBJ2-7, the V gene TRBV18; tentatively, D is TRBD1 (6 bases). Sample: peripheral blood, taken 28 days after the second AZD1222 dose. The CDR3 reads CASSPGQGSEQYF. CDR3 in DNA: TGTGCCAGCTCACCAGGGCAGGGGAGCGAGCAGTACTTC.